The rows below give T cell receptor beta chains drawn from one sample of a study of T-cell memory formation after mild COVID-19. TCRdb ran MiXCR on the 5' RACE reads and lists one entry per CDR3 protein. The profile covers more than 80,000 distinct CDR3 sequences, with about 17% appearing a single time and 28% taken by the ten largest. Sequenced: PBMCs or a T cell subset sorted from them (not recorded which). The receptors were gathered from an adult woman who had mild COVID-19 (a few samples of this study predate the infection). Cell type and time point are not known. Both conserved end residues are part of each CDR3. Each record gives: clone size, J gene, D gene, V gene, CDR3 protein, CDR3 DNA. The D gene is left open where the match is weak. Size is omitted from some rows. Given values are once, few, many or a class for expanded clones.

>.|TRBJ2-5|.|TRBV4-3
CASSQDRGRVETQYF
TGCGCCAGCAGCCAAGATCGGGGCAGGGTAGAGACCCAGTACTTC
>.|TRBJ2-7|.|TRBV7-6
CASSLDLGDEQYF
TGTGCCAGCAGCTTAGATCTAGGGGACGAGCAGTACTTC
>.|TRBJ2-7|TRBD1|TRBV12-5
CASGLITGTAIPYEQYF
TGTGCTAGTGGTTTGATAACCGGGACAGCCATCCCCTACGAGCAGTACTTC
>.|TRBJ2-7|.|TRBV7-9
CASSLGVAEQYF
TGTGCCAGCAGCTTAGGGGTTGCCGAGCAGTACTTC
>.|TRBJ2-2|TRBD2|TRBV11-2
CASSLSREGRTGELFF
TGTGCCAGCAGCTTATCGCGGGAGGGACGGACCGGGGAGCTGTTTTTT
>.|TRBJ2-1|.|TRBV5-1
CASSSPLFEQFF
TGCGCCAGCAGCTCCCCATTGTTTGAGCAGTTCTTC
>.|TRBJ2-2|TRBD1|TRBV15
CATSTTGTGTTGELFF
TGTGCCACCAGCACAACCGGGACAGGGACAACCGGGGAGCTGTTTTTT
>.|TRBJ2-7|.|TRBV3-1
CASSLSRPGATYEQYF
TGTGCCAGCAGCCTATCGCGTCCCGGGGCCACCTACGAGCAGTACTTC
>few|TRBJ2-1|TRBD2|TRBV5-1
CASSLARQSSGEGTRNEQFF
TGCGCCAGCAGCTTGGCTAGGCAAAGTAGTGGGGAGGGAACTCGAAATGAGCAGTTCTTC
>few|TRBJ2-2|.|TRBV15
CATSRGAGELFF
TGTGCCACCAGCAGAGGGGCCGGGGAGCTGTTTTTT
>.|TRBJ2-5|.|TRBV24-1
CATLERGRETQYF
TGTGCCACCTTGGAGAGGGGGAGAGAGACCCAGTACTTC
>.|TRBJ2-2|.|TRBV18
CASSPSPLAGELFF
TGTGCCAGCTCACCGAGCCCCCTCGCCGGGGAGCTGTTTTTT
>.|TRBJ1-2|.|TRBV6-5
CASSPPQADGYTF
TGTGCCAGCAGCCCCCCCCAAGCGGATGGCTACACCTTC
>many|TRBJ2-7|TRBD2|TRBV7-9
CASSLRNSGSSYEQYF
TGTGCCAGCAGCTTAAGAAATAGCGGGAGCTCCTACGAGCAGTACTTC
>few|TRBJ1-2|TRBD1|TRBV7-9
CASSLGQGADYGYTF
TGTGCCAGCAGCTTAGGACAGGGGGCAGACTATGGCTACACCTTC
>few|TRBJ2-5|TRBD2|TRBV19
CASSIPSGLAGQETQYF
TGTGCCAGTAGTATCCCCTCGGGACTAGCGGGACAAGAGACCCAGTACTTC
>.|TRBJ2-1|.|TRBV29-1
CSSRQTDYFNEQFF
TGCAGCTCTAGACAGACTGACTATTTCAATGAGCAGTTCTTC
>.|TRBJ1-5|.|TRBV9
CASSVGDLGWPQHF
TGTGCCAGCAGCGTTGGGGACCTGGGATGGCCCCAGCATTTT